The 31 T cell receptor beta chains in this list originate from one sample, sequenced in a study of T cell responses to AZD1222 COVID-19 vaccine. Only in-frame clones appear in the TCRdb table, and some are missing; sequencing was by immunoSEQ multiplex PCR. The repertoire holds about 77,000 clones, with 80% to 95% as singletons. The sample was peripheral blood, taken 28 days after the second AZD1222 dose. Receptor source: an adult who received the AZD1222 COVID-19 vaccine.

This chain links TRBV3-1 (or the pseudogene TRBV3-2) with TRBJ2-7, with a weak D call TRBD1 (6 bases). V shed 3 bases and J shed 3 bases, with 15 bases lying between them. Germline CDR1 is LGHDT and CDR2 is YNNKEL (reference sequence). This CDR3 has 15 amino acids. CDR3 amino acids: CASSHALGQDYEQYF. For the CDR3, the DNA is TGTGCCAGCAGCCACGCCCTGGGACAAGACTACGAGCAGTACTTC.

The chain couples TRBV4-1 to TRBJ2-7, with no clear D. From germline, CDR1 is MGHRA and CDR2 YSYEKL. The CDR3 is made up of 15 amino acids. V was pared by 5 bases and J by 2 bases, with 16 bases between. Here the CDR3 DNA reads TGCGCCAGCAGCTGGGTAGCCGTGCTTCCCTACGAGCAGTACTTC. Translated, it gives CASSWVAVLPYEQYF.

This clone was counted between two and nine times. This chain joins TRBV5-1 and TRBJ2-7; 11 bases match TRBD1. The CDR3 has 15 amino acids. Germline CDR1 is SGHRS and CDR2 is YFSETQ. The V and J ends lost 4 bases and 3 bases, in that order; junction bases with no gene match: 6. CDR3 DNA: TGCGCCAGCAGCCCCAGGACAGGGGGCGGCTACGAGCAGTACTTC. Protein sequence: CASSPRTGGGYEQYF.

The V and J genes are TRBV12-5 and TRBJ1-4; D is undetermined. CDR1 and CDR2 (germline): LGHNT, FRNRAP. The CDR3 sequence is 14 residues long. V lost 6 bases, J lost 0 bases, and 8 bases lay in between. CDR3 sequence reads: CASGGGSTNEKLFF. For the CDR3, the DNA is TGTGCTAGTGGCGGAGGGTCAACTAATGAAAAACTGTTTTTT.

CDR3 nucleotide sequence: TGTGCCAGCAGCACCGGGTCCTACACCGGGGAGCTGTTTTTT. Translation gives CASSTGSYTGELFF. The rearrangement uses TRBV7-2 and TRBJ2-2; no firm D call. CDR1 SGHTA and CDR2 FQGNSA come from the germline V gene. Trimming removed 5 bases at V and 3 bases at J, with 10 bases between. This CDR3 comprises 14 residues.

The rearrangement uses TRBV23-1 and TRBJ1-1; a weak D match, TRBD1 (5 bases). TRBV23-1 is an ORF, with its function uncertain. The CDR3 loop spans 12 amino acids. Trimming shortened V by 8 bases and J by 2 bases, and 9 bases separated the two germline ends. CDR3 amino acids: CASLGLNTEAFF. The CDR3 coding sequence is TGCGCCAGCTTGGGACTAAACACTGAAGCTTTCTTT.

The chain uses TRBV6-5 and TRBJ2-7; 9 positions match TRBD1. Germline CDR1 is MNHEY and CDR2 is SVGAGI. The CDR3 is 15 residues long. The V gene end was trimmed by 4 bases and the J gene end by 4 bases; junction bases not matched to a gene: 8. CDR3 residues: CASSSDRGFRYEQYF. As DNA, the CDR3 is TGTGCCAGCAGTTCGGACAGGGGATTTCGGTACGAGCAGTACTTC.

The J gene is TRBJ1-5, the V gene TRBV4-3, with D perhaps matching TRBD1 (5 bases). This CDR3 has 15 residues. Germline loops: CDR1 LGHNA, CDR2 YSLEER. The V gene lost 1 base and the J gene lost 2 bases, with 9 bases spanning the gap. The CDR3 is CASSQAGLGNQPQHF. Here the CDR3 DNA reads TGCGCCAGCAGCCAAGCAGGGCTTGGCAATCAGCCCCAGCATTTT.

The chain uses TRBV5-1 and TRBJ1-1; perhaps TRBD1 as D (6 bases). CDR1 SGHRS and CDR2 YFSETQ come from the germline V gene. The germline V and J ends were trimmed by 0 bases and 5 bases, with 17 bases remaining between them. The CDR3 extends over 16 amino acids. The CDR3 region is CASSLGNQGRRTEAFF. The CDR3 DNA is TGCGCCAGCAGCTTGGGAAACCAGGGGAGGAGGACTGAAGCTTTCTTT.

The V call is TRBV7-9, the J call TRBJ1-4; D is unclear. Trimming shortened V by 6 bases and J by 4 bases, and 12 bases separated the two germline ends. Germline loops: CDR1 SEHNR, CDR2 FQNEAQ (reference sequence). The CDR3 runs to 14 residues. DNA for the CDR3: TGTGCCAGCAGGCCCCGGGCCATTAATGAAAAACTGTTTTTT. Protein product: CASRPRAINEKLFF.

The J gene is TRBJ1-6, the V gene TRBV6-1, with D uncertain. V dropped 2 bases and J dropped 9 bases, with 14 bases sitting between them. In germline, CDR1 is MNHNS, CDR2 SASEGT. This CDR3 is 15 amino acids long. CDR3 in DNA: TGTGCCAGCAGTGAATTGTCCTTAGGAGGTTCACCCCTCCACTTT. It specifies CASSELSLGGSPLHF.

DNA for the CDR3: TGTGCCAGCTCACCCCCCGCCCTAGCGAGTCTAGCCAAAAACATTCAGTACTTC. Residues: CASSPPALASLAKNIQYF. V usage is TRBV18 and J usage is TRBJ2-4, with D possibly being TRBD2 (6 bases). Germline lookup yields CDR1 KGHSH and CDR2 LQKENI. Trimming took off 3 bases at V and 0 bases at J, with 18 bases between the two ends. This CDR3 has 18 residues.

V is TRBV30 and J is TRBJ1-1; D not resolved. There are 13 residues in the CDR3. Germline V gene data show CDR1 as GTSNPN and CDR2 as SVGIG (reference sequence). V gave up 3 bases and J gave up 5 bases, with 13 bases separating them. Here the CDR3 reads CAWRGGLGTEAFF. CDR3 DNA sequence: TGTGCCTGGAGGGGTGGTCTCGGGACTGAAGCTTTCTTT. Full variable domain (rest looked up from reference TRBV30 and TRBJ1-1): SQTIHQWPATLVQPVGSPLSLECTVEGTSNPNLYWYRQAAGRGLQLLFYSVGIGQISSEVPQNLSASRPQDRQFILSSKKLLLSDSGFYLCAWRGGLGTEAFFGQGTRLTVV.

The rearrangement uses TRBV28 and TRBJ1-5; 9 bases fit TRBD1. The germline V gene encodes CDR1 MDHEN and CDR2 SYDVKM. This CDR3 comprises 15 residues. V gave up 4 bases and J gave up 6 bases; unmatched junction bases: 7. The chain's CDR3 is CASSSQQGAGQPQHF. CDR3 sequence (DNA): TGTGCCAGCAGTTCACAACAGGGGGCCGGTCAGCCCCAGCATTTT.

The rearrangement uses TRBV2 and TRBJ1-2; D unclear. The CDR3 is 15 residues long. The V end was cut by 3 bases, the J end by 4 bases, with 15 bases between. Germline V gene lookup returns CDR1 SNHLY and CDR2 FYNNEI. CDR3 DNA sequence: TGTGCCAGCAGTGATAAGGGCCTTGGGCCCTATGGCTACACCTTC. It specifies CASSDKGLGPYGYTF.

This chain connects TRBV6-5 to TRBJ1-2; perhaps TRBD1 as D (5 bases). Germline V lookup: CDR1 MNHEY, CDR2 SVGAGI. The CDR3 spans 13 residues. V was pared by 7 bases and J by 8 bases, with 17 bases between. CDR3 region: CASTTGPGSGYTF. CDR3 coding DNA: TGTGCCAGCACTACGGGACCGGGGAGCGGCTACACCTTC.

This chain uses TRBV14 with TRBJ2-5; no definite D call. V lost 3 bases, J lost 4 bases, and 9 bases lay in between. Germline loops: CDR1 SGHDN, CDR2 FVKESK. This CDR3 is built from 13 residues. CDR3 nucleotide sequence: TGTGCCAGCAGCCAGTCCAGAGGAGAGACCCAGTACTTC. Protein product: CASSQSRGETQYF.

This sequence joins TRBV19 and TRBJ1-1; D uncertain. V lost 5 bases, J lost 5 bases, and 15 bases lay in between. CDR1 LNHDA and CDR2 SQIVND come from the germline V gene (reference sequence). The CDR3 totals 14 residues. This CDR3 reads CASSGRGAWTEAFF. CDR3 nucleotides: TGTGCCAGTAGTGGTCGAGGTGCTTGGACTGAAGCTTTCTTT.

The chain recombines TRBV27 with TRBJ2-7, with a possible D match to TRBD1 (5 bases). The CDR3 loop spans 14 amino acids. The V and J ends lost 3 bases and 6 bases respectively, with 15 bases between them. Germline CDR1 and CDR2: MNHEY and SMNVEV (reference sequence). CDR3 DNA sequence: TGTGCCAGCAGTTTGGTGGCAGGGTCCCGCGAGCAGTACTTC. It yields the protein CASSLVAGSREQYF.

The chain carries TRBV18 and TRBJ1-1, with 7 positions matching TRBD1. This CDR3 has 17 residues. V lost 4 bases, J lost 3 bases, and 14 bases stayed unmatched. CDR1 and CDR2 (germline): KGHSH, LQKENI. The CDR3 DNA sequence: TGTGCCAGCTCACTTCAATCCGACAGGGTCATTTACACTGAAGCTTTCTTT. It codes for CASSLQSDRVIYTEAFF.

The J gene is TRBJ2-7, the V gene TRBV5-1; 9 bases line up with TRBD2. V lost 1 base to trimming and J lost 0 bases; unmatched junction nucleotides: 8. Germline V gives CDR1 SGHRS, CDR2 YFSETQ. This CDR3 has 17 residues. CDR3 sequence (DNA): TGCGCCAGCAGCTTGACCTCTTTTAGCGGGAGCTCCTACGAGCAGTACTTC. It specifies CASSLTSFSGSSYEQYF.

V usage is TRBV28 and J usage is TRBJ1-1; D is undetermined. CDR3 length: 13 residues. V lost 8 bases and J 7 bases, leaving 17 bases between the germline ends. Germline lookup yields CDR1 MDHEN and CDR2 SYDVKM. In DNA form, the CDR3 reads TGTGCCAGCGTTCGAATTGGGAACTATGAAGCTTTCTTT. This codes for CASVRIGNYEAFF.

The chain recombines TRBV7-9 with TRBJ1-3, with D hard to call. From germline, CDR1 is SEHNR and CDR2 FQNEAQ (reference sequence). Trimming shortened V by 3 bases and J by 0 bases, and 9 bases separated the two germline ends. The CDR3 contains 15 residues. Here the CDR3 DNA reads TGTGCCAGCAGCTTGGTTGGGAACTCTGGAAACACCATATATTTT. The encoded protein is CASSLVGNSGNTIYF.

This rearrangement joins TRBV6-1 to TRBJ2-3, with D perhaps TRBD1 or TRBD2 (5 bases each). This CDR3 contains 17 residues. Per germline, CDR1 MNHNS and CDR2 SASEGT. V dropped 4 bases and J dropped 6 bases, with 23 bases sitting between them. The CDR3 loop reads CASSVSGATRSWDTQYF. The CDR3 coding sequence is TGTGCCAGCAGTGTCTCCGGGGCCACAAGGTCATGGGATACGCAGTATTTT.

The chain employs TRBV19 and TRBJ1-4; D is unresolved. The ends were cut back, 6 bases at V and 0 bases at J, with 11 bases in the middle. This CDR3 comprises 15 residues. The germline gives CDR1 LNHDA, CDR2 SQIVND (reference sequence). Written as DNA, the CDR3 is TGTGCCAGTAGCATGAGGGCAGCAACTAATGAAAAACTGTTTTTT. Translation gives CASSMRAATNEKLFF.

This sequence joins TRBV4-3 and TRBJ1-2; unclear D gene. The CDR3 is made up of 13 amino acids. Germline V gene lookup returns CDR1 LGHNA and CDR2 YSLEER. Between the trimmed V and J ends, which lost 3 bases and 5 bases, there was a span of 10 bases. This CDR3 is CASSHAPGYGYTF. CDR3 bases: TGCGCCAGCAGCCACGCCCCGGGGTATGGCTACACCTTC.

V is TRBV19 and J is TRBJ2-7, with D unresolved. V lost 5 bases, J lost 3 bases, and 17 bases lay in between. Germline V lookup: CDR1 LNHDA, CDR2 SQIVND (reference sequence). This CDR3 spans 15 amino acids. CDR3 residues: CASSPQVRSFYEQYF. The CDR3, as DNA: TGTGCCAGTAGTCCCCAAGTTAGGTCTTTCTACGAGCAGTACTTC.

The genes are TRBV19 and TRBJ1-1, with D tentatively TRBD1 (6 bases). V was clipped by 8 bases and J by 3 bases, with 25 bases between them. Germline assignment: CDR1 LNHDA and CDR2 SQIVND (reference sequence). The CDR3 sequence is 17 residues long. The CDR3, as DNA: TGTGCCAGTTTCCCTCATCCGGGGGGGCTTGAGGACACTGAAGCTTTCTTT. It encodes CASFPHPGGLEDTEAFF.

V usage is TRBV6-5 and J usage is TRBJ1-4; D perhaps matches TRBD1 (5 bases). The V gene lost 2 bases and the J gene lost 8 bases, with 12 bases spanning the gap. Germline-derived CDR1 and CDR2 are MNHEY and SVGAGI. The CDR3 is made up of 14 amino acids. CDR3 sequence (DNA): TGTGCCAGCAGTTACGGGGGAGGCGGGGAAAAACTGTTTTTT. Encoded protein: CASSYGGGGEKLFF.

The chain couples TRBV28 to TRBJ1-2, with TRBD1 matching over 7 bases. After removal of 5 bases from V and 7 bases from J, the junction contained 4 bases not matched to a gene. Germline V lookup: CDR1 MDHEN, CDR2 SYDVKM. There are 12 residues in the CDR3. CDR3 amino acids: CASSPGQVGYTF. In DNA, the CDR3 is TGTGCCAGCAGTCCCGGACAGGTTGGCTACACCTTC.

The chain carries TRBV14 and TRBJ2-6; D gene ambiguous. V was shortened by 4 bases and J by 4 bases, with 8 bases between the two germline ends. The germline V gene encodes CDR1 SGHDN and CDR2 FVKESK. The length of the CDR3 is 14 residues. In nucleotides, the CDR3 is TGTGCCAGCAGCCGACATTCGGGGGCCAACGTCCTGACTTTC. This sequence encodes CASSRHSGANVLTF.